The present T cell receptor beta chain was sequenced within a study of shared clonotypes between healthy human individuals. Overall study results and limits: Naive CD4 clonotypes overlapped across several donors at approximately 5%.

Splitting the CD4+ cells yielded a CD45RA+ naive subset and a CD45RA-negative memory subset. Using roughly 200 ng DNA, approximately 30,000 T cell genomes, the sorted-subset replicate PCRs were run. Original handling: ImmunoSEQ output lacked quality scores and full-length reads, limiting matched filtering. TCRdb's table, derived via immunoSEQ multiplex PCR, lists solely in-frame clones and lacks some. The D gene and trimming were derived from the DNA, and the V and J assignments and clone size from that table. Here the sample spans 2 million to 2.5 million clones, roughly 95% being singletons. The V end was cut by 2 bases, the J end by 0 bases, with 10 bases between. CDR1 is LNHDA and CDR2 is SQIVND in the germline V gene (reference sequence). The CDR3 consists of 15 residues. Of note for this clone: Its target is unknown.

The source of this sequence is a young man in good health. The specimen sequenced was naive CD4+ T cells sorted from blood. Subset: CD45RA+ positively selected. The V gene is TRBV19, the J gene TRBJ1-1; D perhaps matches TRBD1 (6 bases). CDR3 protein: CASSITGPMNTEAFF. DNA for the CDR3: TGTGCCAGTAGTATAACAGGGCCTATGAACACTGAAGCTTTCTTT. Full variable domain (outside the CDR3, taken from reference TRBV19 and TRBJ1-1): DGGITQSPKYLFRKEGQNVTLSCEQNLNHDAMYWYRQDPGQGLRLIYYSQIVNDFQKGDIAEGYSVSREKKESFPLTVTSAQKNPTAFYLCASSITGPMNTEAFFGQGTRLTVV.